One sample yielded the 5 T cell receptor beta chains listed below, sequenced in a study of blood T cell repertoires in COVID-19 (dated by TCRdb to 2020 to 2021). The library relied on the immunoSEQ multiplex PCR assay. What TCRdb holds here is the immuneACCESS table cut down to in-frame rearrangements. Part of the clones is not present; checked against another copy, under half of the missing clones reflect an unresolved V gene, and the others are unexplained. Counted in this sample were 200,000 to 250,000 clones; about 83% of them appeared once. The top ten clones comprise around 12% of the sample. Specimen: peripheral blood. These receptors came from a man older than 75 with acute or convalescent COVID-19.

CDR3 DNA: TGTGCCAGCAGTGAACAGGTTTTCTCTGGAAACACCATATATTTT. Translation gives CASSEQVFSGNTIYF. V gene TRBV6-1 combines with J gene TRBJ1-3; D is uncertain. There are 15 residues in the CDR3. V shed 2 bases and J shed 0 bases, with 8 bases lying between them. The germline gives CDR1 MNHNS, CDR2 SASEGT.

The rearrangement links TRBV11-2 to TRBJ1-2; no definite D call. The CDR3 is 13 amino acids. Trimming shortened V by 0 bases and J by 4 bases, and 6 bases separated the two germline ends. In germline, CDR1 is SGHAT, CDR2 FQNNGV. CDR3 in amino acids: CASSLDRTYGYTF. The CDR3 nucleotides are TGTGCCAGCAGCTTAGACAGAACCTATGGCTACACCTTC.

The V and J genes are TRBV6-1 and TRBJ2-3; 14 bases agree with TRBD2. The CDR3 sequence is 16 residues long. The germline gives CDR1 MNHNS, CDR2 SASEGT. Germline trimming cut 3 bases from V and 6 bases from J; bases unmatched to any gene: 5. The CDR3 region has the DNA TGTGCCAGCAGTGAGGCGAGACTAGCGGGAGGGGATACGCAGTATTTT. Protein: CASSEARLAGGDTQYF.

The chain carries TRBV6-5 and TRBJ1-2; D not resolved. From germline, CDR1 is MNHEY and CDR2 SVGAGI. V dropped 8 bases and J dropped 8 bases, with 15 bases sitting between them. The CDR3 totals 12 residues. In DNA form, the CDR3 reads TGTGCCAGCGGGGAGAGGCTTGGCGGCTACACCTTC. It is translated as CASGERLGGYTF.

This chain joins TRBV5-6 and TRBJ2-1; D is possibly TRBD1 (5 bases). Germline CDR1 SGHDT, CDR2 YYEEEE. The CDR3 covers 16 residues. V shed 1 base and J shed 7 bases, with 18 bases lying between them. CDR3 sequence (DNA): TGTGCCAGCAGCTTGCGAGCAGGGCATTGGGCGAATGAGCAGTTCTTC. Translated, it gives CASSLRAGHWANEQFF.